The 23 T cell receptor beta chains below were found in one sample sequenced in a study of CD8+ T cells in alopecia areata. Sequencing relied on a cDNA template that was reverse transcribed from extracted RNA. Only in-frame clones appear in the TCRdb table, and some are missing; sequencing was by immunoSEQ multiplex PCR. The table shows 100,000 to 150,000 clones, with approximately 60% occurring only once. Treatment given: oral pan-JAK inhibitor, 5-10 mg twice daily. This specimen was CD4+ T cells sorted from blood, taken at week 4, from a patient treated with tofacitinib. The receptors originated from a human donor with alopecia areata.

This clone was seen a few times. The V and J genes are TRBV4-2 and TRBJ2-3; D is undetermined. This CDR3 comprises 14 residues. The V end lost 5 bases, the J end lost 2 bases, and 11 bases lay between the germline ends. Looked up from germline, CDR1 is LGHNA and CDR2 is YNFKEQ. The CDR3 nucleotides are TGTGCCAGCAGCGCTCAGCCTAACACAGATACGCAGTATTTT. Protein product: CASSAQPNTDTQYF.

This clone has only a few counts. This chain connects TRBV7-8 to TRBJ1-1; 9 bases line up with TRBD1. Trimming removed 0 bases from V and 10 bases from J; junction bases left unmatched: 9. CDR1 and CDR2 from the germline V gene are SGHVS and FQNEAQ. The CDR3 has 15 residues. The CDR3 region is CASSLARTGQGAAFF. The CDR3 DNA sequence: TGTGCCAGCAGCTTAGCGCGTACGGGACAGGGAGCAGCTTTCTTT.

The V call is TRBV29-1, the J call TRBJ1-2; maybe TRBD1 (5 bases). This CDR3 contains 16 residues. CDR1 and CDR2 from the germline V gene are SQVTM and ANQGSEA. V was cut by 6 bases and J by 5 bases, with 25 bases left in between. The DNA of the CDR3 is TGCAGCGTCCCCCTCCTCCGGGGACGCTATGTTTATGGCTACACCTTC. Protein: CSVPLLRGRYVYGYTF. Using reference TRBV29-1 and TRBJ1-2 for the parts outside the CDR3, the full variable domain is SAVISQKPSRDICQRGTSLTIQCQVDSQVTMMFWYRQQPGQSLTLIATANQGSEATYESGFVIDKFPISRPNLTFSTLTVSNMSPEDSSIYLCSVPLLRGRYVYGYTFGSGTRLTVV.

This clone was recorded a few times. J is TRBJ2-7 and V is TRBV6-6, with 9 bases fitting TRBD2. The germline CDR1 and CDR2 sequences are MNHNY and SVGAGI (reference sequence). The J segment lost 2 bases and the V segment lost 2 bases, leaving 7 bases of the junction unmatched. The CDR3 has 16 residues. CDR3 sequence (DNA): TGTGCCAGCAGTTACAGCCTAGCGGGGTCGGCCTACGAGCAGTACTTC. This gives the protein CASSYSLAGSAYEQYF.

The V and J genes are TRBV5-4 and TRBJ1-2; D uncertain. From germline, CDR1 is SGHNT and CDR2 YYREEE (reference sequence). The CDR3 covers 14 residues. Deletions cut 0 bases from V and 2 bases from J, with 8 bases between. CDR3 in DNA: TGTGCCAGCAGCTTGGAGCTAGGGAACTATGGCTACACCTTC. It specifies CASSLELGNYGYTF.

The chain combines TRBV29-1 with TRBJ1-2; D is unclear. This CDR3 contains 13 residues. Trimming removed 8 bases at V and 2 bases at J, with 15 bases between. The germline gives CDR1 SQVTM, CDR2 ANQGSEA. The CDR3 DNA sequence: TGCAGCACCCGGGGTGCCCTGAACTATGGCTACACCTTC. Translated: CSTRGALNYGYTF.

This clone was seen a handful of times. The rearrangement links TRBV5-1 to TRBJ2-2; TRBD1 agrees at 9 bases. The V gene end was trimmed by 0 bases and the J gene end by 2 bases; junction bases not matched to a gene: 2. In germline, CDR1 is SGHRS, CDR2 YFSETQ. The CDR3 is made up of 16 amino acids. CDR3 amino acids: CASSLGQGDNTGELFF. For the CDR3, the DNA is TGCGCCAGCAGCTTGGGACAGGGGGACAACACCGGGGAGCTGTTTTTT. Full variable domain (missing parts from reference TRBV5-1 and TRBJ2-2): KAGVTQTPRYLIKTRGQQVTLSCSPISGHRSVSWYQQTPGQGLQFLFEYFSETQRNKGNFPGRFSGRQFSNSRSEMNVSTLELGDSALYLCASSLGQGDNTGELFFGEGSRLTVL.

The chain recombines TRBV5-4 with TRBJ1-6; D gene unclear. Germline values: CDR1 SGHNT, CDR2 YYREEE (reference sequence). Trimming took 10 bases from V and 0 from J, leaving 14 bases between them. This CDR3 is 15 amino acids long. Here the CDR3 DNA reads TGTGCCTCCCGTAGCGGGAGCTCCTATAATTCACCCCTCCACTTT. It specifies CASRSGSSYNSPLHF.

In this sample, this clone turned up once. The CDR3 nucleotides read TGTGCCTGGAGTAGGGGACTAGCGGGAGGGCCTGGGGCCAACGTCCTGACTTTC. Protein product: CAWSRGLAGGPGANVLTF. The gene calls are TRBV30 and TRBJ2-6, with 16 positions matching TRBD2. This CDR3 has 18 amino acids. The germline V gene has CDR1 GTSNPN and CDR2 SVGIG (reference sequence). With V trimmed by 2 bases and J by 2 bases, 3 bases remained unmatched.

The chain links TRBV5-1 to TRBJ1-2; D call uncertain. Trimming cost V 4 bases and J 6 bases, with 13 bases left between them. The CDR3 spans 13 residues. In germline, CDR1 is SGHRS, CDR2 YFSETQ. CDR3 DNA sequence: TGCGCCAGCAGCCCATTCGTTGGGGATGGCTACACCTTC. Translating gives CASSPFVGDGYTF.

The chain joins TRBV7-9 to TRBJ2-7; D gene unclear. The CDR3 consists of 12 residues. The germline CDR1 and CDR2 sequences are SEHNR and FQNEAQ (reference sequence). The germline V and J ends were trimmed by 1 base and 6 bases, with 7 bases remaining between them. The CDR3 sequence: CASSLGRTEQYF. The CDR3 DNA follows: TGTGCCAGCAGCTTAGGGAGAACCGAGCAGTACTTC.

The table lists this clone with a few counts. The chain has TRBV4-3 and TRBJ1-5; D not resolved. Deletions cut 0 bases from V and 9 bases from J, with 6 bases between. Germline V lookup: CDR1 LGHNA, CDR2 YSLEER. The CDR3 contains 12 residues. The CDR3 DNA follows: TGCGCCAGCAGCCAAGACCGCGGGCCCCAGCATTTT. This encodes CASSQDRGPQHF.

CDR3 bases: TGTGCCATCAGAGGGACAGGTAGCACAGATACGCAGTATTTT. Its protein is CAIRGTGSTDTQYF. This chain connects TRBV10-3 to TRBJ2-3, with 8 bases fitting TRBD1. Unmatched junction bases numbered 2, after V lost 6 bases and J lost 0 bases. The CDR3 runs 14 residues. CDR1 ENHRY and CDR2 SYGVKD come from the germline V gene.

The chain employs TRBV27 and TRBJ1-2, with a tentative D call TRBD1 (6 bases). The CDR3 consists of 13 residues. Germline V gene sequence: CDR1 MNHEY, CDR2 SMNVEV (reference sequence). V gave up 3 bases and J gave up 5 bases, with 10 bases separating them. CDR3 sequence reads: CASSLGGRYGYTF. CDR3 DNA sequence: TGTGCCAGCAGTTTGGGGGGCCGGTATGGCTACACCTTC.

The V gene is TRBV20-1, the J gene TRBJ1-5; no clear D gene. This CDR3 comprises 9 residues. The germline V gene encodes CDR1 DFQATT and CDR2 SNEGSKA (reference sequence). V lost 6 bases to trimming and J lost 4 bases, with 1 base between them. Written as DNA, the CDR3 is TGCAGTGCAAATCAGCCCCAGCATTTT. Translated, it gives CSANQPQHF.

This chain uses TRBV5-1 with TRBJ1-2; TRBD1 matches 8 bases. The CDR3 spans 16 residues. Losses at the gene ends were 4 bases for V and 2 bases for J; bases not matched to a gene: 10. The germline V gene has CDR1 SGHRS and CDR2 YFSETQ. The CDR3 DNA reads TGCGCCAGCAGCCGAATGTTGACAGGGGCCAACTATGGCTACACCTTC. Its protein is CASSRMLTGANYGYTF.

There are a few counts of this clone. V is TRBV29-1 and J is TRBJ1-2; D not resolved. Germline V gene lookup returns CDR1 SQVTM and CDR2 ANQGSEA. The germline V and J ends were trimmed by 7 bases and 2 bases, with 11 bases remaining between them. This CDR3 region has 12 residues. Here the CDR3 reads CSGRTGNYGYTF. The CDR3 DNA reads TGCAGCGGCCGGACGGGGAACTATGGCTACACCTTC.

A note on this clone: The sample contains more than one DNA sequence encoding this CDR3. This chain joins TRBV29-1 and TRBJ1-2, with TRBD1 as a possible D gene (5 bases). This CDR3 comprises 11 residues. Germline V lookup: CDR1 SQVTM, CDR2 ANQGSEA. Trimming shortened V by 5 bases and J by 6 bases, and 10 bases separated the two germline ends. CDR3 sequence (DNA): TGCAGCGTTCAGGGTGGGGATGGCTACACCTTC. The encoded protein is CSVQGGDGYTF. Complete variable domain (other parts from reference TRBV29-1 and TRBJ1-2): SAVISQKPSRDICQRGTSLTIQCQVDSQVTMMFWYRQQPGQSLTLIATANQGSEATYESGFVIDKFPISRPNLTFSTLTVSNMSPEDSSIYLCSVQGGDGYTFGSGTRLTVV.

The chain uses TRBV30 and TRBJ2-3; D remains unclear. Germline loops: CDR1 GTSNPN, CDR2 SVGIG (reference sequence). V dropped 0 bases and J dropped 6 bases, with 10 bases sitting between them. The CDR3 spans 13 residues. The CDR3 here is CAWSVGSGDTQYF. CDR3 in DNA: TGTGCCTGGAGTGTAGGTTCGGGTGATACGCAGTATTTT.

The chain couples TRBV19 to TRBJ1-2; D uncertain. The CDR3 covers 14 residues. V lost 7 bases and J 5 bases, leaving 17 bases between the germline ends. The V gene's germline CDR1 is LNHDA and CDR2 SQIVND (reference sequence). The CDR3 loop is CASTPTSRPYGYTF. CDR3 DNA sequence: TGTGCCAGTACCCCAACGAGCCGGCCTTATGGCTACACCTTC.

This chain uses TRBV5-1 with TRBJ2-6; TRBD2 is a possible D gene (5 bases). This CDR3 spans 16 amino acids. CDR1 is SGHRS, CDR2 YFSETQ, per germline. V was clipped by 2 bases and J by 0 bases, with 9 bases between them. In DNA, the CDR3 is TGCGCCAGCAGCTTTTCCGGAGGCTCTGGGGCCAACGTCCTGACTTTC. Residues: CASSFSGGSGANVLTF. Looking up the rest from reference TRBV5-1 and TRBJ2-6 gives the full variable domain: KAGVTQTPRYLIKTRGQQVTLSCSPISGHRSVSWYQQTPGQGLQFLFEYFSETQRNKGNFPGRFSGRQFSNSRSEMNVSTLELGDSALYLCASSFSGGSGANVLTFGAGSRLTVL.

This chain connects TRBV18 to TRBJ2-3; D gene uncertain. V was cut by 3 bases and J by 0 bases, with 4 bases left in between. Germline CDR1 KGHSH, CDR2 LQKENI. The CDR3 has 13 residues. As DNA, the CDR3 is TGTGCCAGCTCACCGGAGAGCACAGATACGCAGTATTTT. This codes for CASSPESTDTQYF. Combining the CDR3 with reference TRBV18 and TRBJ2-3 gives the whole variable domain NAGVMQNPRHLVRRRGQEARLRCSPMKGHSHVYWYRQLPEEGLKFMVYLQKENIIDESGMPKERFSAEFPKEGPSILRIQQVVRGDSAAYFCASSPESTDTQYFGPGTRLTVL.

This clone showed up just a few times. The chain employs TRBV5-1 and TRBJ2-7; 7 bases are a match to TRBD1. Germline loops: CDR1 SGHRS, CDR2 YFSETQ. V lost 5 bases, J lost 3 bases, and 11 bases stayed unmatched. This CDR3 is built from 15 residues. The CDR3 DNA sequence: TGCGCCAGCAGATACAATGACAGGGTCTTCTACGAGCAGTACTTC. Protein: CASRYNDRVFYEQYF.